This section outlines one T cell receptor beta chain sequence together with its context. Source study methods: Estimation of nucleated cell counts relied on the amplification of reference gene primers. This table comes from immunoSEQ multiplex PCR, and its TCRdb copy is limited to in-frame clones, with some not included. V, J and clone size are taken as reported in that table, and D and trimming were inferred from the DNA itself. Among fewer than 300,000 clones listed, less than 85% were seen once. This sample was taken from a study of blood T cell repertoires in COVID-19. Trimming cost V 0 bases and J 5 bases, with 7 bases left between them. Germline assignment: CDR1 SQVTM and CDR2 ANQGSEA. There are 12 residues in the CDR3. Recruited during active infection, patients (from Seattle) were subsequently followed longitudinally.

The sequencing sample was made of peripheral blood. The clonotype was recovered from a human donor with COVID-19, enrolled during active disease. The donor label of this sample is uncertain. The chain employs TRBV29-1 and TRBJ1-1; possible D gene TRBD1, 5 bases. The CDR3 region has the DNA TGCAGCGTTGAAGAGGGGGGGACTGAAGCTTTCTTT. Its protein product is CSVEEGGTEAFF.